These 18 T cell receptor beta chains originate from one sample sequenced in a study of blood T cells in healthy people across ages. Through a sample-barcoded 5' primer and a J-beta primer mix, a second PCR was run for roughly 7 to 11 cycles. Using its own MiXCR run on the 5' RACE reads, TCRdb lists one record per CDR3 protein. The repertoire holds around 1.5 million distinct CDR3 sequences, with about 40% as singletons. Sequencing was performed on blood. The receptors originated from a woman aged 18-29 years in good health.

The chain recombines TRBV2 with TRBJ1-1, with 7 bases identical to TRBD1. J gave up 4 bases and V 7 bases, and 9 bases lay outside the gene matches. The length of the CDR3 is 14 residues. CDR1 is SNHLY, CDR2 FYNNEI, per germline. The CDR3 DNA sequence: TGTGCCAGCACCACGACAGGGTTGGGCACTGAAGCTTTCTTT. Protein: CASTTTGLGTEAFF.

This clonotype was observed a single time. The chain carries TRBV7-9 and TRBJ1-1, with 7 bases that match TRBD1. V lost 5 bases and J lost 5; bases outside the gene matches: 20. This CDR3 comprises 18 residues. CDR1 and CDR2 from the germline V gene are SEHNR and FQNEAQ (reference sequence). This CDR3 reads CASSNLHQSGQVRTEAFF. For the CDR3, the DNA is TGTGCCAGCAGCAACCTTCATCAGTCCGGACAGGTTCGTACTGAAGCTTTCTTT. Combining the CDR3 with reference TRBV7-9 and TRBJ1-1 gives the whole variable domain DTGVSQNPRHKITKRGQNVTFRCDPISEHNRLYWYRQTLGQGPEFLTYFQNEAQLEKSRLLSDRFSAERPKGSFSTLEIQRTEQGDSAMYLCASSNLHQSGQVRTEAFFGQGTRLTVV.

The chain's CDR3 is CASSERLGETQYF. CDR3 bases: TGCGCCAGCAGTGAACGGCTCGGGGAGACCCAGTACTTC. The rearrangement joins TRBV10-1 to TRBJ2-5; D not resolved. Trimming took 3 bases from V and 5 from J, leaving 10 bases between them. This CDR3 has 13 amino acids. Germline loops: CDR1 WNHNN, CDR2 SYGVQD (reference sequence).

V usage is TRBV19 and J usage is TRBJ1-1; a possible D gene is TRBD1 (5 bases). Per germline, CDR1 LNHDA and CDR2 SQIVND (reference sequence). The V gene lost 1 base and the J gene lost 4 bases, with 16 bases spanning the gap. The CDR3 covers 16 residues. CDR3 in DNA: TGTGCCAGTAGTATAGGAACGGGACTCTCGGCCACTGAAGCTTTCTTT. This gives the protein CASSIGTGLSATEAFF.

This clonotype turned up a few times. This chain links TRBV27 with TRBJ2-5; a weak D match, TRBD2 (6 bases). Germline CDR1 and CDR2: MNHEY and SMNVEV (reference sequence). V lost 9 bases and J lost 5, with 19 bases in between. This CDR3 is 14 amino acids long. The CDR3 DNA follows: TGTGCCAGTTCGAGACTAGGAAGGGGCGAGACCCAGTACTTC. It codes for CASSRLGRGETQYF.

This clonotype was seen a few times. The chain uses TRBV12-3 or TRBV12-4 and TRBJ2-1; TRBD2 is a possible D gene (6 bases). V was pared by 3 bases and J by 3 bases, with 12 bases between. The CDR3 consists of 15 residues. The CDR3 bases are TGTGCCAGCAGTTTCGGAGGGGCTAACTACAATGAGCAGTTCTTC. Translating gives CASSFGGANYNEQFF.

The CDR3 DNA reads TGCAGTGCTAGAGATACCCTGGCTAGCGGGAGGGCAAGGTACAATGAGCAGTTCTTC. This codes for CSARDTLASGRARYNEQFF. The gene calls are TRBV20-1 and TRBJ2-1, with 12 bases fitting TRBD2. The CDR3 covers 19 residues. J lost 4 bases, V lost 0 bases, and 13 bases had no gene match. Germline CDR1 is DFQATT and CDR2 is SNEGSKA (reference sequence).

The J gene is TRBJ2-3, the V gene TRBV2, with D perhaps matching TRBD2 (6 bases). The germline CDR1 and CDR2 sequences are SNHLY and FYNNEI. This CDR3 is 17 amino acids long. V was shortened by 2 bases and J by 4 bases, with 19 bases between the two germline ends. CDR3 nucleotide sequence: TGTGCCAGCAGTGAAACGGCGGGAATCTACGACGCAGATACGCAGTATTTT. It codes for CASSETAGIYDADTQYF.

The J gene is TRBJ1-2, the V gene TRBV15; 8 positions agree with TRBD1. The CDR3 is 13 amino acids. Germline CDR1 LNHNV, CDR2 YYDKDF (reference sequence). Trimming at V came to 2 bases and at J to 7 bases, leaving 3 bases not matched to a gene. The DNA for the CDR3 is TGTGCCACCAGCAGACGCGACAGGGGTGGCTACACCTTC. Its protein product is CATSRRDRGGYTF.

The chain joins TRBV6-2 or TRBV6-3 to TRBJ1-5, with TRBD1 identical over 7 bases. The germline V gene has CDR1 MNHEY and CDR2 SVGEGT. V was clipped by 6 bases and J by 2 bases; unmatched bases: 13. There are 17 residues in the CDR3. The CDR3 protein is CASSQYVQGMRNQPQHF. The CDR3 DNA is TGTGCCAGCAGCCAATATGTACAGGGGATGCGCAATCAGCCCCAGCATTTT.

This clonotype has a handful of counts. The rearrangement uses TRBV20-1 and TRBJ2-3, with D unclear. The CDR3 loop spans 16 amino acids. From germline, CDR1 is DFQATT and CDR2 SNEGSKA (reference sequence). Trimming cost V 0 bases and J 2 bases, with 15 bases left between them. This chain's CDR3 is CSARDRSRSYTDTQYF. The DNA of the CDR3 is TGCAGTGCTAGAGATCGTTCCAGGTCATACACAGATACGCAGTATTTT.

Ten or more counts support this clonotype. The DNA for the CDR3 is TGTGCCAGCAGCTTAGGGGCCGAGCAGTTCTTC. This gives the protein CASSLGAEQFF. The rearrangement joins TRBV7-8 to TRBJ2-1, with D unresolved. CDR1 is SGHVS, CDR2 FQNEAQ, per germline. V lost 1 base to trimming and J lost 10 bases, with 5 bases between them. The CDR3 has 11 residues.

In nucleotides, the CDR3 is TGTGGGACTAGCGGGAGTGGTTCCGGGGAGCTGTTTTTT. As protein: CGTSGSGSGELFF. This chain links TRBV7-2 with TRBJ2-2, with 13 bases lining up with TRBD2. The germline V gene encodes CDR1 SGHTA and CDR2 FQGNSA. The CDR3 is made up of 13 amino acids.

This clonotype was observed a handful of times. This rearrangement joins TRBV10-3 to TRBJ2-3, with 11 bases that match TRBD1. The J segment lost 7 bases and the V segment lost 8 bases, leaving 8 bases of the junction unmatched. The CDR3 is 14 amino acids. Germline V gene sequence: CDR1 ENHRY, CDR2 SYGVKD. The CDR3 reads CAIGAGQGVYTQYF. The CDR3 nucleotides read TGTGCCATCGGGGCGGGACAGGGGGTATATACGCAGTATTTT.

As regards this clonotype: The limits of the CDR3 on the DNA are not certain, so only TCRdb's listed CDR3 is given. The chain links TRBV7-5 to TRBJ2-1. TRBV7-5 is deemed a pseudogene. The CDR3 contains 19 residues when both ends are counted. CDR3 sequence: CISVPEAQTVMSSYNEQYF.

This clonotype was seen only a few times. The chain has TRBV20-1 and TRBJ1-1, with D uncertain. V was trimmed by 3 bases and J by 0 bases, leaving 11 bases between them. CDR1 and CDR2 (germline): DFQATT, SNEGSKA (reference sequence). The CDR3 loop spans 14 amino acids. The CDR3 loop is CSASSYVLNTEAFF. The CDR3 bases are TGCAGTGCTAGCTCTTATGTATTGAACACTGAAGCTTTCTTT.

The table lists this clonotype with a count of one. A read error is possible here, since a much larger clone lies one base away. The CDR3 nucleotides are TGTGCCAGCAGCTTAGACAGGGGCGGTAAAGAGACCCGGTACTTC. Protein product: CASSLDRGGKETRYF. The V call is TRBV7-9, the J call TRBJ2-7; 7 bases line up with TRBD1. Unmatched junction bases numbered 15, after V lost 1 base and J lost 12 bases. The CDR3 length is 15 residues. Germline lookup yields CDR1 SEHNR and CDR2 FQNEAQ (reference sequence).

This clonotype was counted a few times. The germline gene is not matched at one end of the junction; a read error may be the cause. CDR3 residues: CASSLDRAGDTQYF. The CDR3 DNA reads TGTGCCAGCAGCTTAGACAGGGCGGGAGATACGCAGTATTTT. V is TRBV5-1 and J is TRBJ2-3, with TRBD1 identical over 7 bases. The V gene's germline CDR1 is SGHRS and CDR2 YFSETQ. This CDR3 has 14 residues.